Detailed here is one T cell receptor (beta chain). Clones were sequenced by immunoSEQ multiplex PCR, and TCRdb holds only the in-frame ones, with some missing. The data show 80,000 to 95,000 clones, about 86% seen once. This sample is drawn from a study of blood T cell repertoires in COVID-19. This CDR3 spans 14 amino acids. Germline-derived CDR1 and CDR2 are MGHDK and SYGVNS. V lost 4 bases to trimming and J lost 8 bases; unmatched junction nucleotides: 6. Sequencing was done on a sample of peripheral blood. The genes are TRBV25-1 and TRBJ2-1, with TRBD2 matching 9 bases. This TCR derives from a woman aged 80 or over in a cohort sampled during active or convalescent COVID-19. The CDR3 DNA sequence: TGTGCCAGCAGTGGGCTAGCGGGACGGGATGAGCAGTTCTTC. This sequence encodes CASSGLAGRDEQFF.